This T cell receptor beta chain was retrieved from a study of cytomegalovirus exposure and HLA in healthy donors. Whole-study results and caveats: Cytomegalovirus association was listed for 164 TCR beta chains. Specificity of three CMV-associated chains for CMV antigens was verified in vitro. Reports indicated that the classifier achieved high specificity and sensitivity in diagnosing cytomegalovirus status.

In the case of this clone: Its target is unknown.

The donors were members of the approximately 130-subject validation cohort (separate from the approximately 670-subject first cohort). Trimming removed 5 bases at V and 3 bases at J, with 14 bases between. In germline, CDR1 is MNHEY, CDR2 SMNVEV (reference sequence). This CDR3 is built from 15 residues. TCRdb keeps only in-frame clones here, not all; method: immunoSEQ multiplex PCR. The table records 100,000 to 150,000 clones, 80% to 90% of them present only once. The origin of this receptor is a woman aged 18-30 years in good health and CMV-seronegative. The chain is built from TRBV27 and TRBJ1-5; D may be TRBD1 (6 bases). Sequenced input: PBMCs. Here the CDR3 DNA reads TGTGCCAGCAGTAGAATCGGACAGCCCAATCAGCCCCAGCATTTT. It yields the protein CASSRIGQPNQPQHF.